These 14 T cell receptor beta chains came from one sample sequenced in a study of blood T cell repertoires in COVID-19. Assay used: immunoSEQ multiplex PCR; TCRdb lists only in-frame clones, some missing. Of about 360,000 clones in the sample, 70% to 90% were seen once. The sample was peripheral blood. These receptors all stem from a woman aged 55-69 years with COVID-19, enrolled during active disease.

The chain joins TRBV11-3 to TRBJ1-6, with TRBD1 as a possible D gene (6 bases). Germline values: CDR1 SGHNT, CDR2 YENEEA. V lost 3 bases and J 9 bases, leaving 21 bases between the germline ends. The CDR3 is 17 residues long. CDR3 sequence: CASSFDLTGLQGSPLHF. The DNA for the CDR3 is TGTGCCAGCAGCTTCGACCTCACAGGGCTACAGGGTTCACCCCTCCACTTT.

With respect to this clone: The sample holds other DNA sequences that translate to the same CDR3. The CDR3 DNA reads TGTGCCAGCAGTTACTCCGGGGGGACCCAAGAGACCCAGTACTTC. It translates to CASSYSGGTQETQYF. The chain employs TRBV6-5 and TRBJ2-5; 7 nucleotides align to TRBD2. The CDR3 sequence is 15 residues long. CDR1 is MNHEY and CDR2 is SVGAGI in the germline V gene. V shed 0 bases and J 1 base; nucleotides not matched to a gene: 2.

This chain joins TRBV11-3 and TRBJ1-2, with a possible D match to TRBD1 (6 bases). The CDR3 contains 14 residues. Trimming shortened V by 4 bases and J by 6 bases, and 15 bases separated the two germline ends. Germline assignment: CDR1 SGHNT and CDR2 YENEEA. The CDR3 sequence is CASSSGAGGDGYTF. The CDR3 bases are TGTGCCAGCAGCTCAGGGGCTGGAGGAGATGGCTACACCTTC.

This clone appeared once. V gene TRBV5-6 combines with J gene TRBJ1-2, with D maybe TRBD1 (6 bases). CDR1 and CDR2 (germline): SGHDT, YYEEEE. The germline V and J ends were trimmed by 4 bases and 4 bases, with 14 bases remaining between them. This CDR3 contains 14 residues. The CDR3 here is CASSPAGRGYGYTF. The CDR3 DNA sequence: TGTGCCAGCAGCCCGGCCGGCAGGGGCTATGGCTACACCTTC.

This clone was detected only a few times. The V gene is TRBV5-6, the J gene TRBJ1-6; 7 nucleotides agree with TRBD1. The CDR3 consists of 15 residues. Looked up from germline, CDR1 is SGHDT and CDR2 is YYEEEE. V dropped 2 bases and J dropped 7; count of bases not matched to a gene: 6. The chain's CDR3 is CASSFEGAGNSPLHF. The CDR3 DNA follows: TGTGCCAGCAGCTTTGAGGGGGCCGGGAATTCACCCCTCCACTTT. Complete variable domain (other parts from reference TRBV5-6 and TRBJ1-6): DAGVTQSPTHLIKTRGQQVTLRCSPKSGHDTVSWYQQALGQGPQFIFQYYEEEERQRGNFPDRFSGHQFPNYSSELNVNALLLGDSALYLCASSFEGAGNSPLHFGNGTRLTVT.

This chain connects TRBV7-3 to TRBJ2-1, with D perhaps TRBD1 (6 bases). Trimming cost V 1 base and J 8 bases, with 15 bases left between them. In germline, CDR1 is SGHTA, CDR2 FQGTGA. This CDR3 comprises 15 residues. The CDR3 loop reads CASSLITGMVDEQFF. As DNA, the CDR3 is TGTGCCAGCAGCTTAATTACAGGGATGGTAGATGAGCAGTTCTTC.

This sequence joins TRBV3-1 (or the pseudogene TRBV3-2) and TRBJ2-5; TRBD2 agrees at 9 bases. The CDR3 sequence is 17 residues long. V trimming: 4 bases; J trimming: 4 bases; junction bases outside the gene matches: 13. In germline, CDR1 is LGHDT, CDR2 YNNKEL (reference sequence). This CDR3 reads CASSREGGGAIIETQYF. The CDR3 coding sequence is TGTGCCAGCAGCCGAGAGGGCGGGGGGGCGATTATAGAGACCCAGTACTTC.

CDR3 loop: CASSPGVAGAISSYEQYF. For the CDR3, the DNA is TGTGCCAGCAGTCCCGGGGTAGCGGGGGCAATAAGCTCCTACGAGCAGTACTTC. J is TRBJ2-7 and V is TRBV6-6, with 9 bases fitting TRBD2. The V gene end was trimmed by 5 bases and the J gene end by 0 bases; junction bases not matched to a gene: 14. The CDR3 loop spans 18 amino acids. CDR1 and CDR2 (germline): MNHNY, SVGAGI (reference sequence).

The chain carries TRBV7-2 and TRBJ2-7; a possible D gene is TRBD2 (6 bases). CDR1 SGHTA and CDR2 FQGNSA come from the germline V gene. The CDR3 is 14 residues long. Trimming stripped 3 bases from V and 6 bases from J, with 15 bases between. CDR3 nucleotides: TGTGCCAGCAGCTTGGGGGGACTGGTTTCCGAGCAGTACTTC. It codes for CASSLGGLVSEQYF.

This rearrangement joins TRBV5-4 to TRBJ1-1; D gene uncertain. V was trimmed by 2 bases and J by 1 base, leaving 9 bases between them. The CDR3 runs 14 residues. CDR1 SGHNT and CDR2 YYREEE come from the germline V gene (reference sequence). The CDR3 loop reads CASSFGRGNTEAFF. CDR3 nucleotides: TGTGCCAGCAGCTTCGGAAGAGGGAACACTGAAGCTTTCTTT.

The rearrangement links TRBV9 to TRBJ1-4, with unresolved D. Germline CDR1 reads SGDLS; CDR2 reads YYNGEE. The CDR3 is 16 amino acids. Trimming removed 1 base from V and 4 bases from J, with 14 bases in between. CDR3 region: CASSVRLRQFNEKLFF. Here the CDR3 DNA reads TGTGCCAGCAGCGTACGATTGAGGCAGTTTAATGAAAAACTGTTTTTT.

This chain connects TRBV6-5 to TRBJ2-7; the match to TRBD2 covers 8 bases. Losses at the gene ends were 5 bases for V and 4 bases for J; bases not matched to a gene: 7. CDR3 length: 14 amino acids. Per germline, CDR1 MNHEY and CDR2 SVGAGI. The CDR3 nucleotides are TGTGCCAGCAGTATCGCGGCGGGGGGTTACGAGCAGTACTTC. Translated: CASSIAAGGYEQYF.

This sequence joins TRBV6-1 and TRBJ2-6, with D possibly TRBD1 on 5 matching bases. Germline values: CDR1 MNHNS, CDR2 SASEGT. The CDR3 has 18 amino acids. V lost 4 bases and J 2 bases, leaving 18 bases between the germline ends. The CDR3 here is CASSARSWGEAGANVLTF. The CDR3 coding sequence is TGTGCCAGCAGTGCCCGTAGCTGGGGCGAGGCTGGGGCCAACGTCCTGACTTTC.

This clone turned up a few times. The CDR3: CASSDRGLLSDQPQHF. The CDR3 coding sequence is TGTGCCAGTTCCGACAGGGGGCTCCTGTCAGATCAGCCCCAGCATTTT. The chain employs TRBV19 and TRBJ1-5; 10 nucleotides line up with TRBD1. Germline V gene lookup returns CDR1 LNHDA and CDR2 SQIVND (reference sequence). The CDR3 extends over 16 amino acids. With V trimmed by 8 bases and J by 5 bases, 12 bases remained unmatched.